This entry features one T cell receptor (beta chain) sequence. This specimen comes from a study of blood T cell repertoires in COVID-19. Across the whole study: Whether acute or convalescent, the COVID-19 samples came from the United States, Italy and Spain. T cells, B-cell-depleted T cells, or PBMCs provided the cDNA or gDNA that served as material.

V gave up 3 bases and J gave up 0 bases, with 10 bases separating them. This CDR3 is built from 15 residues. Per the germline V gene, CDR1 is SGHNT and CDR2 is YENEEA. Per the study methods: Using reference gene primer amplification, nucleated cell counts were estimated. The repertoire was sequenced with immunoSEQ multiplex PCR; TCRdb's copy has only in-frame clones and lacks some. That table is the source of V, J and clone size, and D and trimming were worked out from the DNA. The table lists some 340,000 clones, around 80% of them singletons. The sequenced sample consisted of peripheral blood. This rearrangement joins TRBV11-3 to TRBJ2-3; D remains unclear. The clonotype originates from a young man with active or convalescent COVID-19. In DNA form, the CDR3 reads TGTGCCAGCAGCTTCAGCGTTTCTAGCACAGATACGCAGTATTTT. This sequence encodes CASSFSVSSTDTQYF.